Listed below are T cell receptor beta chains from one sample, sequenced in a study of T cells in Graves' hyperthyroidism and ophthalmopathy. One entry per CDR3 protein, called by TCRdb with MiXCR from the multiplex PCR reads. Among 300,000 to 350,000 distinct CDR3 sequences listed, approximately 14% were seen once. Sequencing was carried out using blood. The receptors were sampled from a woman aged 25-40 years with Graves' hyperthyroidism. Each CDR3 is given with its conserved first and last residue. The D gene is left open where the match is weak. The size entry is marked missing in some rows and otherwise reads once, few, many or a size class.

CDR3: CASSARGADPLGNEQFF
DNA: TGTGCCAGCAGCGCTCGAGGGGCGGACCCACTTGGGAATGAGCAGTTCTTC
V: TRBV9
size: many
J: TRBJ2-1
D: .

CDR3: CASSQVGRTSTDTQYF
DNA: TGCGCCAGCAGCCAAGTAGGCAGAACCAGCACAGATACGCAGTATTTT
V: TRBV4-1
size: .
J: TRBJ2-3
D: .

CDR3: CASSPENIQYF
DNA: TGTGCCAGCAGTCCAGAAAACATTCAGTACTTC
V: TRBV2
size: .
J: TRBJ2-4
D: .

CDR3: CASSRRRVLRNSPLHF
DNA: TGTGCCAGCAGCCGAAGGAGGGTCCTCCGTAATTCACCCCTCCACTTT
V: TRBV7-2
size: .
J: TRBJ1-6
D: .

CDR3: CSVERRSVGEQYF
DNA: TGCAGCGTTGAACGTCGAAGCGTTGGGGAGCAGTACTTC
V: TRBV29-1
size: .
J: TRBJ2-7
D: .

CDR3: CASSGTDQGQPQHF
DNA: TGTGCCAGCAGTGGGACAGACCAAGGGCAGCCCCAGCATTTT
V: TRBV6-1
size: few
J: TRBJ1-5
D: .

CDR3: CASSLWGTTGELFF
DNA: TGTGCCAGCTCCCTTTGGGGCACCACCGGGGAGCTGTTTTTT
V: TRBV27
size: .
J: TRBJ2-2
D: .

CDR3: CASSIDPGGGTEAFF
DNA: TGTGCCAGTAGTATCGATCCCGGGGGCGGGACTGAAGCTTTCTTT
V: TRBV19
size: many
J: TRBJ1-1
D: .

CDR3: CASSPIGEQFF
DNA: TGTGCCAGCAGTCCCATCGGTGAGCAGTTCTTC
V: TRBV7-2
size: .
J: TRBJ2-1
D: .

CDR3: CASSSGPAGELFF
DNA: TGTGCCAGCAGTTCAGGACCGGCCGGGGAGCTGTTTTTT
V: TRBV12-3/TRBV12-4
size: many
J: TRBJ2-2
D: .

CDR3: CASRDYANNEQFF
DNA: TGTGCCAGCAGGGACTACGCTAACAATGAGCAGTTCTTC
V: TRBV12-3/TRBV12-4
size: many
J: TRBJ2-1
D: .

CDR3: CASRPIDGARTNEQFF
DNA: TGTGCCAGCAGGCCGATCGACGGGGCCCGGACTAATGAGCAGTTCTTC
V: TRBV6-2/TRBV6-3
size: many
J: TRBJ2-1
D: .

CDR3: CASRSGTANTEAFF
DNA: TGTGCCAGCAGATCCGGGACAGCGAACACTGAAGCTTTCTTT
V: TRBV6-1
size: many
J: TRBJ1-1
D: TRBD1

CDR3: CASSTLFSGNTIYF
DNA: TGTGCCAGCAGCACCCTATTCTCTGGAAACACCATATATTTT
V: TRBV7-9
size: .
J: TRBJ1-3
D: .

CDR3: CASSVGYEQYF
DNA: TGTGCCAGCAGCGTGGGCTACGAGCAGTACTTC
V: TRBV7-2
size: many
J: TRBJ2-7
D: .

CDR3: CSARDRGHNEQFF
DNA: TGCAGTGCTAGAGACAGGGGCCACAATGAGCAGTTCTTC
V: TRBV20-1
size: few
J: TRBJ2-1
D: .

CDR3: CSVNRDRDVETQYF
DNA: TGCAGCGTCAACCGCGACAGGGATGTTGAGACCCAGTACTTC
V: TRBV29-1
size: few
J: TRBJ2-5
D: TRBD1

CDR3: CASSEGTSGLNEQFF
DNA: TGTGCCAGCAGTGAAGGGACTAGCGGGCTCAATGAGCAGTTCTTC
V: TRBV2
size: few
J: TRBJ2-1
D: TRBD2

CDR3: CASKDRSSGGGPYNEQFF
DNA: TGTGCCAGCAAAGATCGGTCCTCAGGCGGAGGTCCCTACAATGAGCAGTTCTTC
V: TRBV6-1
size: few
J: TRBJ2-1
D: .

CDR3: CASSLSPAGGNNEQFF
DNA: TGTGCCAGCAGTTTATCCCCAGCGGGAGGGAACAATGAGCAGTTCTTC
V: TRBV28
size: many
J: TRBJ2-1
D: TRBD2

CDR3: CAWSTRRGGTEAFF
DNA: TGTGCCTGGAGTACACGGAGGGGTGGAACTGAAGCTTTCTTT
V: TRBV30
size: many
J: TRBJ1-1
D: .

CDR3: CSGGREPNTEAFF
DNA: TGCAGTGGGGGGCGGGAGCCGAACACTGAAGCTTTCTTT
V: TRBV20-1
size: many
J: TRBJ1-1
D: .

CDR3: CSAPGPTRTTDTQYF
DNA: TGCAGTGCCCCGGGACCCACAAGGACTACAGATACGCAGTATTTT
V: TRBV20-1
size: many
J: TRBJ2-3
D: .

CDR3: CASSWASGRDEQFF
DNA: TGTGCCAGCAGCTGGGCTAGCGGGAGGGATGAGCAGTTCTTC
V: TRBV5-4
size: few
J: TRBJ2-1
D: TRBD2

CDR3: CASSLHQAGAADTQYF
DNA: TGTGCCAGCAGCTTACACCAAGCGGGAGCCGCAGATACGCAGTATTTT
V: TRBV7-2
size: once
J: TRBJ2-3
D: TRBD2

CDR3: CSARTLAYTSYNEQFF
DNA: TGCAGTGCTAGGACTCTAGCATACACTTCCTACAATGAGCAGTTCTTC
V: TRBV20-1
size: many
J: TRBJ2-1
D: .

CDR3: CSAYSHELPSTDTQYF
DNA: TGCAGTGCCTACTCACATGAGCTCCCTAGCACAGATACGCAGTATTTT
V: TRBV20-1
size: .
J: TRBJ2-3
D: .

CDR3: CASSGTDANTGELFF
DNA: TGTGCCAGCAGCGGGACTGATGCGAACACCGGGGAGCTGTTTTTT
V: TRBV2
size: few
J: TRBJ2-2
D: .

CDR3: CASSLRGLGSYNEQFF
DNA: TGCGCCAGCAGCTTGAGGGGGTTGGGGTCCTACAATGAGCAGTTCTTC
V: TRBV5-1
size: .
J: TRBJ2-1
D: .

CDR3: CASSPGRGPNQPQHF
DNA: TGCGCCAGCAGCCCAGGGAGGGGGCCCAATCAGCCCCAGCATTTT
V: TRBV4-1
size: .
J: TRBJ1-5
D: TRBD1

CDR3: CASSSRQGIFPDTQYF
DNA: TGTGCCAGCAGCTCCCGACAGGGTATCTTCCCAGATACGCAGTATTTT
V: TRBV5-8
size: few
J: TRBJ2-3
D: TRBD1

CDR3: CATSAGTGVDEQFF
DNA: TGTGCCACCAGCGCCGGGACAGGGGTTGATGAGCAGTTCTTC
V: TRBV24-1
size: .
J: TRBJ2-1
D: TRBD1

CDR3: CSARVDGRGHEQYF
DNA: TGCAGTGCTAGAGTCGACGGCAGGGGACACGAGCAGTACTTC
V: TRBV20-1
size: many
J: TRBJ2-7
D: .

CDR3: CAWSDLRGQPQHF
DNA: TGTGCCTGGAGTGACCTCAGAGGACAGCCCCAGCATTTT
V: TRBV30
size: many
J: TRBJ1-5
D: .

CDR3: CAITGGQNQPQHF
DNA: TGTGCCATCACGGGGGGTCAGAATCAGCCCCAGCATTTT
V: TRBV6-1
size: few
J: TRBJ1-5
D: .

CDR3: CASRSQETQYF
DNA: TGTGCCAGCAGATCACAAGAGACCCAGTACTTC
V: TRBV28
size: many
J: TRBJ2-5
D: .

CDR3: CAINPENDTEAFF
DNA: TGTGCCATCAATCCGGAGAATGACACTGAAGCTTTCTTT
V: TRBV10-3
size: few
J: TRBJ1-1
D: .

CDR3: CASSIGTLSSYEQYF
DNA: TGTGCCAGTAGTATCGGGACTTTAAGCTCCTACGAGCAGTACTTC
V: TRBV19
size: many
J: TRBJ2-7
D: .

CDR3: CASSPTKPGADGYTF
DNA: TGTGCCAGCAGTCCTACTAAACCGGGGGCAGATGGCTACACCTTC
V: TRBV27
size: many
J: TRBJ1-2
D: .

CDR3: CASSPQLAGPTDTQYF
DNA: TGTGCCAGCAGCCCACAGCTAGCGGGACCCACAGATACGCAGTATTTT
V: TRBV5-5
size: .
J: TRBJ2-3
D: TRBD2

CDR3: CASRTGKWQPQHF
DNA: TGTGCCAGCAGAACAGGGAAGTGGCAGCCCCAGCATTTT
V: TRBV28
size: many
J: TRBJ1-5
D: .